Each of the 21 T cell receptor beta chains below was sequenced from the same sample in a study of blood T cell repertoires in COVID-19. TCRdb keeps only in-frame clones here, not all; method: immunoSEQ multiplex PCR. The sample holds approximately 280,000 clones, 80% to 90% seen once. The sample comprised peripheral blood. The receptors come from a middle-aged man with acute or convalescent COVID-19.

The chain links TRBV3-1 (or the pseudogene TRBV3-2) to TRBJ1-3; D might be TRBD1 (5 bases). CDR3 length: 15 residues. Germline CDR1 is LGHDT and CDR2 is YNNKEL (reference sequence). V was cut by 2 bases and J by 8 bases, with 16 bases left in between. The DNA for the CDR3 is TGTGCCAGCAGCCAACAATGGAGTCCGGGGGACACCATATATTTT. Amino acid sequence: CASSQQWSPGDTIYF.

The J gene is TRBJ1-6, the V gene TRBV2, with D maybe TRBD1 (5 bases). The CDR3 runs to 14 residues. The V and J ends lost 2 bases and 9 bases respectively, with 11 bases between them. Germline assignment: CDR1 SNHLY and CDR2 FYNNEI. The CDR3 protein is CASSEQDKPSPLHF. The CDR3 coding sequence is TGTGCCAGCAGTGAACAGGACAAGCCTTCACCCCTCCACTTT.

This chain uses TRBV19 with TRBJ1-4; 7 bases line up with TRBD1. The CDR3 has 13 residues. In germline, CDR1 is LNHDA, CDR2 SQIVND (reference sequence). After removal of 4 bases from V and 8 bases from J, the junction contained 4 bases not matched to a gene. CDR3 sequence: CASSKGASEKLFF. The DNA of the CDR3 is TGTGCCAGTAGTAAGGGGGCATCGGAAAAACTGTTTTTT.

The chain is built from TRBV6-5 and TRBJ1-1, with TRBD1 as a possible D gene (6 bases). The germline V gene has CDR1 MNHEY and CDR2 SVGAGI. The CDR3 has 14 residues. V shed 4 bases and J shed 1 base, with 10 bases lying between them. Written as DNA, the CDR3 is TGTGCCAGCAGTTTTCAGGGGTGGAACACTGAAGCTTTCTTT. This codes for CASSFQGWNTEAFF.

The genes are TRBV7-9 and TRBJ2-7; 8 bases are a match to TRBD2. This CDR3 contains 15 residues. Germline V gene sequence: CDR1 SEHNR, CDR2 FQNEAQ (reference sequence). V dropped 2 bases and J dropped 3; count of bases not matched to a gene: 6. In DNA form, the CDR3 reads TGTGCCAGCAGCTTATTCAGGGCGGGAGGCTACGAGCAGTACTTC. Its protein product is CASSLFRAGGYEQYF.

The J gene is TRBJ2-2, the V gene TRBV11-2; D perhaps matches TRBD2 (7 bases). The CDR3 runs 19 residues. Trimming cost V 5 bases and J 3 bases, with 25 bases left between them. CDR1 is SGHAT, CDR2 FQNNGV, per germline. CDR3 loop: CASSAAAWGGDIYTGELFF. CDR3 DNA: TGTGCCAGCAGCGCCGCGGCGTGGGGGGGGGACATATACACCGGGGAGCTGTTTTTT.

V and J are TRBV9 and TRBJ1-2; weak D call: TRBD1 (6 bases). The CDR3 covers 15 residues. The V gene's germline CDR1 is SGDLS and CDR2 YYNGEE. V was cut by 4 bases and J by 5 bases, with 18 bases left in between. The CDR3 loop is CASSPAIGGRYGYTF. CDR3 DNA sequence: TGTGCCAGCAGCCCAGCCATAGGGGGACGGTATGGCTACACCTTC.

This chain uses TRBV28 with TRBJ2-1, with 7 bases aligning to TRBD2. J lost 0 bases, V lost 7 bases, and 3 bases had no gene match. This CDR3 comprises 14 residues. Germline V gene data show CDR1 as MDHEN and CDR2 as SYDVKM. The CDR3 spells CASTTGGSYNEQFF. CDR3 sequence (DNA): TGTGCCAGCACAACGGGGGGCTCCTACAATGAGCAGTTCTTC.

The chain carries TRBV5-1 and TRBJ2-2; D might be TRBD1 (6 bases). V lost 7 bases to trimming and J lost 0 bases, with 16 bases between them. Per germline, CDR1 SGHRS and CDR2 YFSETQ. The CDR3 spans 16 residues. DNA of the CDR3: TGCGCCAGCGGTAAGAAACAGGGTTCGAACACCGGGGAGCTGTTTTTT. Its protein product is CASGKKQGSNTGELFF.

The gene calls are TRBV2 and TRBJ1-2; 8 nucleotides agree with TRBD1. Per germline, CDR1 SNHLY and CDR2 FYNNEI. The CDR3 covers 15 residues. Trimming at V came to 6 bases and at J to 2 bases, leaving 8 bases not matched to a gene. The CDR3 loop reads CASSNLRGRNYGYTF. CDR3 DNA: TGTGCCAGCAGCAACCTCAGGGGGCGAAACTATGGCTACACCTTC.

This clone was observed once. The rearrangement links TRBV19 to TRBJ1-4; tentative D call: TRBD1 (5 bases). V was trimmed by 5 bases and J by 8 bases, leaving 18 bases between them. CDR3 length: 15 residues. Germline-derived CDR1 and CDR2 are LNHDA and SQIVND (reference sequence). For the CDR3, the DNA is TGTGCCAGTAGTTCCTCGGATCTAAGGGGAGAAAAACTGTTTTTT. As protein: CASSSSDLRGEKLFF. Together with reference TRBV19 and TRBJ1-4, the CDR3 gives the full variable domain: DGGITQSPKYLFRKEGQNVTLSCEQNLNHDAMYWYRQDPGQGLRLIYYSQIVNDFQKGDIAEGYSVSREKKESFPLTVTSAQKNPTAFYLCASSSSDLRGEKLFFGSGTQLSVL.

The J gene is TRBJ2-1, the V gene TRBV2; TRBD1 agrees at 7 bases. The CDR3 is 13 amino acids. Germline lookup yields CDR1 SNHLY and CDR2 FYNNEI. With V trimmed by 11 bases and J by 5 bases, 9 bases remained unmatched. CDR3: CAGTRDSHNEQFF. In DNA, the CDR3 is TGTGCCGGTACACGGGACAGCCACAATGAGCAGTTCTTC.

This chain joins TRBV30 and TRBJ1-2; 9 bases fit TRBD1. V lost 6 bases, J lost 4 bases, and 6 bases stayed unmatched. The CDR3 is made up of 13 amino acids. Germline CDR1 reads GTSNPN; CDR2 reads SVGIG (reference sequence). The CDR3 reads CACATGGGYGYTF. In DNA, the CDR3 is TGTGCCTGTGCCACAGGGGGCGGCTATGGCTACACCTTC. The variable domain in full, with the rest retrieved from reference TRBV30 and TRBJ1-2, is SQTIHQWPATLVQPVGSPLSLECTVEGTSNPNLYWYRQAAGRGLQLLFYSVGIGQISSEVPQNLSASRPQDRQFILSSKKLLLSDSGFYLCACATGGGYGYTFGSGTRLTVV.

V is TRBV19 and J is TRBJ1-5; D is perhaps TRBD1 (6 bases). V lost 5 bases and J lost 4, with 12 bases in between. CDR1 and CDR2 (germline): LNHDA, SQIVND (reference sequence). The CDR3 has 14 amino acids. In DNA form, the CDR3 reads TGTGCCAGTAGTCCTTCAGGGGTTAATCAGCCCCAGCATTTT. It encodes CASSPSGVNQPQHF.

As for this clone: A read error may produce the germline difference seen at one junction end. In DNA, the CDR3 is TGTGCCAGTAAGGTAGCGAGCAGAGATACGCAGTATTTT. Translating gives CASKVASRDTQYF. V and J are TRBV19 and TRBJ2-3; maybe TRBD2 (5 bases). The CDR3 runs to 13 residues. Germline V gene sequence: CDR1 LNHDA, CDR2 SQIVND (reference sequence).

This clone has more than one count but fewer than ten. This CDR3 is also generated by other DNA sequences in the sample. The chain couples TRBV18 to TRBJ1-2; tentatively, D is TRBD1 (5 bases). The germline V and J ends were trimmed by 2 bases and 2 bases, with 6 bases remaining between them. The CDR3 has 13 residues. Looked up from germline, CDR1 is KGHSH and CDR2 is LQKENI. The CDR3 DNA follows: TGTGCCAGCTCACCAGACAGCAACTATGGCTACACCTTC. Translated: CASSPDSNYGYTF.

The chain carries TRBV27 and TRBJ1-2; D perhaps matches TRBD1 (6 bases). Germline values: CDR1 MNHEY, CDR2 SMNVEV (reference sequence). There are 16 residues in the CDR3. V was trimmed by 5 bases and J by 2 bases, leaving 18 bases between them. The CDR3 reads CASSPIRTDGNYGYTF. The CDR3 nucleotides are TGTGCCAGCAGTCCCATCCGGACAGACGGAAACTATGGCTACACCTTC.

Comments on this clone: Mismatch with germline at one junction end may stem from a read error. V is TRBV7-8 and J is TRBJ2-2, with 11 bases aligning to TRBD2. Per germline, CDR1 SGHVS and CDR2 FQNEAQ. This CDR3 contains 13 residues. CDR3 protein: CASSVAGGRELFF. The CDR3 DNA reads TGTGCCAGCAGCGTAGCGGGGGGGCGGGAGCTGTTTTTT.

The chain couples TRBV5-4 to TRBJ1-2; the D gene is possibly TRBD1 (6 bases). The CDR3 length is 15 residues. CDR1 is SGHNT, CDR2 YYREEE, per germline (reference sequence). Trimming shortened V by 0 bases and J by 4 bases, and 13 bases separated the two germline ends. The CDR3 spells CASSLERQAFYGYTF. The CDR3 DNA sequence: TGTGCCAGCAGCTTGGAACGACAGGCCTTCTATGGCTACACCTTC.

The chain uses TRBV6-6 and TRBJ1-1; 8 nucleotides agree with TRBD1. Germline CDR1 is MNHNY and CDR2 is SVGAGI (reference sequence). V trimming: 7 bases; J trimming: 4 bases; junction bases outside the gene matches: 5. CDR3 size: 13 residues. The DNA for the CDR3 is TGTGCCAGCATTTCGACAGGGGCCACTGAAGCTTTCTTT. Residues: CASISTGATEAFF.

The chain carries TRBV5-1 and TRBJ2-3; 11 bases agree with TRBD1. V shed 4 bases and J 3 bases; nucleotides not matched to a gene: 4. This CDR3 region has 15 residues. The germline gives CDR1 SGHRS, CDR2 YFSETQ. The CDR3 nucleotides are TGCGCCAGCAGCCCCCGGGACAGGGGGACAGATACGCAGTATTTT. This sequence encodes CASSPRDRGTDTQYF.